This T cell receptor beta chain was identified in a study of T cells in tumors after PD-1 blockade. Background on the study: Treatment was either pembrolizumab 200 mg every 3 weeks or cemiplimab 350 mg every 2 weeks.

By share, this clone ranks as large. The antigen is undetermined. General study results and limits: Around 37% of tumor TCR clonotypes were also found in blood.

Method: immunoSEQ multiplex PCR; TCRdb's copy keeps in-frame clones and lacks some. The repertoire holds 10,000 to 15,000 clones, about 62% seen once, with more than 25% in the top ten. The sample consisted of tumor tissue, taken before anti-PD-1 treatment. The sequence derives from a human donor with cutaneous squamous cell carcinoma.

The CDR3 region has the DNA TGTGCCAGCAGCTTAGCGAGGGACAACGAAGCTTTCTTT. Translation gives CASSLARDNEAFF. V and J are TRBV7-9 and TRBJ1-1; possibly TRBD1 for D (6 bases). The germline V and J ends were trimmed by 0 bases and 8 bases, with 10 bases remaining between them. The CDR3 is 13 amino acids. Per the germline V gene, CDR1 is SEHNR and CDR2 is FQNEAQ (reference sequence).